The clone carrying this T cell receptor beta chain has a count of ten or more. With molecular barcodes, quantitative 5'-RACE was used to make the TCR beta libraries. MiXCR was run by TCRdb on the 5' RACE reads, yielding one entry per CDR3 protein. The repertoire has approximately 260,000 distinct CDR3 sequences, around 7.8% of them found once; the top ten carry over 6.5%. Per the germline V gene, CDR1 is DFQATT and CDR2 is SNEGSKA (reference sequence). CDR3 length: 15 amino acids. V trimming: 0 bases; J trimming: 7 bases; junction bases outside the gene matches: 8. This specimen belongs to a study of CD8 T cells in ankylosing spondylitis.

This chain connects TRBV20-1 to TRBJ2-3; 9 bases are a match to TRBD2. Sequencing was done on a sample of blood, either unsorted or a sorted T cell fraction (not recorded which). This TCR was sampled from a male donor with ankylosing spondylitis or in good health (not recorded which). CDR3 nucleotides: TGCAGTGCTAGAGACCCCGGGACTAGCAAGAATACGCAGTATTTT. It translates to CSARDPGTSKNTQYF.